The T cell receptor (beta chain) described here comes from a study of blood T cell repertoires in COVID-19. Data came from immunoSEQ multiplex PCR; TCRdb stores just in-frame clones and leaves some out. The repertoire holds around 300,000 clones, over 75% seen once, with under 2.5% in the top ten. V was trimmed by 2 bases and J by 7 bases, leaving 15 bases between them. Germline V CDR1 and CDR2: KGHSH, LQKENI. The CDR3 covers 15 residues. Participant age was 18 to 89 years, and participants resided in fewer than 25 US areas. What the recovered Cohort 3 donors had was two negative PCRs, clearance, or symptom resolution.

The chain recombines TRBV18 with TRBJ1-5; possible D gene TRBD1, 5 bases. What was sequenced was PBMCs or T cells enriched from blood (not recorded which). This TCR was sampled from a woman aged 18-29 years who had recovered from COVID-19. CDR3 coding DNA: TGTGCCAGCTCACCATCCCCCAAAAAGGGGCAGCCCCAGCATTTT. It encodes CASSPSPKKGQPQHF.